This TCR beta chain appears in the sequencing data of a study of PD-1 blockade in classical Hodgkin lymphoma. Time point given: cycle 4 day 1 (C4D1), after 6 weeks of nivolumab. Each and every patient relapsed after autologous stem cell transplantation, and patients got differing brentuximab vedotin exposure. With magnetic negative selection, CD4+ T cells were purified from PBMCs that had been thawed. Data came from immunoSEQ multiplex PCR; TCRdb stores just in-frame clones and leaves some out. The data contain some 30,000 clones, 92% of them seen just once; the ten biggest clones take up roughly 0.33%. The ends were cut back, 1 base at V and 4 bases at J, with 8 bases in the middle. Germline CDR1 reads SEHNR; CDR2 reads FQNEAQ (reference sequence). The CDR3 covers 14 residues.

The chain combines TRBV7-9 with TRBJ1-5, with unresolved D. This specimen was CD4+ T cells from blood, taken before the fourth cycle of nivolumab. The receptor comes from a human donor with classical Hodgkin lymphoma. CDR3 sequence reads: CASSLEGGNQPQHF. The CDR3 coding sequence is TGTGCCAGCAGCTTAGAAGGCGGGAATCAGCCCCAGCATTTT.